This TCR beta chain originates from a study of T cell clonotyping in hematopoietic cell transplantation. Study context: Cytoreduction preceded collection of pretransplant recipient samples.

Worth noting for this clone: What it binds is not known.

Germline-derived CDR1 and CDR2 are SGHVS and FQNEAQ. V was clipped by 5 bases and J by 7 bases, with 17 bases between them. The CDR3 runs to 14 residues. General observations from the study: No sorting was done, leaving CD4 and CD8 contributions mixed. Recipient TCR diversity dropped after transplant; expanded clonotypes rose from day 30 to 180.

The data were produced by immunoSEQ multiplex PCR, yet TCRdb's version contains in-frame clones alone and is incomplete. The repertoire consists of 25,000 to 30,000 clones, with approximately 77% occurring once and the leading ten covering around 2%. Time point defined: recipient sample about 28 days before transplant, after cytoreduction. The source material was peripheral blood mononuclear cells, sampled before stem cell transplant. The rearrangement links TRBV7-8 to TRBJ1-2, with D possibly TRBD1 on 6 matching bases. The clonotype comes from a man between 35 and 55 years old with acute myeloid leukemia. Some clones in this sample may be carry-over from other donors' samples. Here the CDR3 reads CASSADRIPAGYTF. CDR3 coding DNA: TGTGCCAGCAGCGCAGACAGGATCCCGGCTGGCTACACCTTC.